These T cell receptor beta chains were read from a single sample in a study of T cells after yellow fever vaccination. TCRdb redid the calling of the 5' RACE reads with MiXCR, one entry per CDR3 protein. There are fewer than 500,000 distinct CDR3 sequences in the sample; roughly a sixth occur only once, and 15% to 20% lies in the top ten. This specimen was PBMCs, taken before the yellow fever booster vaccination. The receptors were sampled from a man aged 18 to 30 who received the YFV17D yellow fever vaccine. The CDR3 runs from the conserved cysteine through the conserved F or W. The D gene is left open where the match is weak. Not all rows give a size; the values are once, few, many and, for expanded clones, a class.

few,TRBJ1-2,-,TRBV6-1,TGTGCCAGCAGTGAATCCCCGGTAGGGAGGTGCGCCTTC,CASSESPVGRCAF
few,TRBJ2-7,-,TRBV27,TGTGCCAGCAGCCCCGGGTCGGTAGGCTACGAGCAGTACTTC,CASSPGSVGYEQYF
-,TRBJ2-2,-,TRBV4-3,TGCGCCAGCAGCCAAGATGGACGTTCGAACACCGGGGAGCTGTTTTTT,CASSQDGRSNTGELFF
-,TRBJ1-4,-,TRBV2,TGTGCCAGCAGAAAGGGGCCAGGGGAAAAACTGTTTTTT,CASRKGPGEKLFF
few,TRBJ2-5,-,TRBV12-3/TRBV12-4,TGTGCCAGCAGCCCGTCAGGGACTTTCGGGACCCAGTACTTC,CASSPSGTFGTQYF
-,TRBJ2-5,TRBD2,TRBV4-3,TGCGCCAGCAGCCCTGCGGAGCGGGGATCTCAAGAGACCCAGTACTTC,CASSPAERGSQETQYF
-,TRBJ1-1,TRBD1,TRBV5-1,TGCGCCAGCAGCCACGGGGGACAGGGGGTACATCGAGCTTTCTTT,CASSHGGQGVHRAFF
-,TRBJ2-1,-,TRBV6-2/TRBV6-3,TGTGCCAGCAGCCTACCAAGGCTTAATGAGCAGTTCTTC,CASSLPRLNEQFF
-,TRBJ1-1,-,TRBV9,TGTGCCAGCGCGCGGGGGGAGGGAACTGAAGCTTTCTTT,CASARGEGTEAFF
few,TRBJ2-1,-,TRBV4-3,TGCGCCAGCAGCCTTCAGACAGGTCCCAATGAGCAGTTCTTC,CASSLQTGPNEQFF
few,TRBJ1-2,-,TRBV12-3/TRBV12-4,TGTGCCACGCAGCGAACGAGGTCCTTCTATGGCTACACCTTC,CATQRTRSFYGYTF
-,TRBJ2-4,TRBD1,TRBV7-8,TGTGCCAGCAACCCCGGACAGGGAGGTAGCATTCAGTACTTC,CASNPGQGGSIQYF
-,TRBJ2-5,TRBD1,TRBV7-9,TGTGCCAGCAGTTCGCCGGGACAGGGAGAAGAGACCCAGTACTTC,CASSSPGQGEETQYF